This T cell receptor (beta chain) emerged from a study of PD-L1 blockade in urothelial cancer. The assay was immunoSEQ multiplex PCR, and TCRdb's table has in-frame clones only and misses some. The sample lists 56,000 or so clones; approximately 85% were seen once. Germline CDR1 reads KGHSH; CDR2 reads LQKENI. V was shortened by 4 bases and J by 2 bases, with 8 bases between the two germline ends. This CDR3 region has 13 residues. The time point was: pretreatment peripheral blood. The gene calls are TRBV18 and TRBJ2-5; a weak D match, TRBD1 (6 bases). This receptor was taken from a man aged 65-85 years with urothelial cancer. The specimen comprised PBMCs, sampled around atezolizumab (anti-PD-L1) treatment. CDR3 protein: CASSRGQQETQYF. CDR3 nucleotide sequence: TGTGCCAGCTCACGTGGACAGCAAGAGACCCAGTACTTC.